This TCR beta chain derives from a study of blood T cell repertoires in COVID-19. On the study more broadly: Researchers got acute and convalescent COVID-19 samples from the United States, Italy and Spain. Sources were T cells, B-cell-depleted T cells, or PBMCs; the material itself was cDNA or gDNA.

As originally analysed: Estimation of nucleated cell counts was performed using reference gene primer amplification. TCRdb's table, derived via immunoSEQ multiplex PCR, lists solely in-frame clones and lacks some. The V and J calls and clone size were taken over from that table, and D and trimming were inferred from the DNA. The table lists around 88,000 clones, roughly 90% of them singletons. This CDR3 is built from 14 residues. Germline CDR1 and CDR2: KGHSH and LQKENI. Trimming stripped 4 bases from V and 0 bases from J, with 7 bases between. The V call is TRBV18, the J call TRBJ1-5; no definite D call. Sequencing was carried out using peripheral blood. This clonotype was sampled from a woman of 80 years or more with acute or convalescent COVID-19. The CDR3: CASSLTVSNQPQHF. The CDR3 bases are TGTGCCAGCTCACTTACAGTTAGCAATCAGCCCCAGCATTTT. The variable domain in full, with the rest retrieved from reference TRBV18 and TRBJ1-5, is NAGVMQNPRHLVRRRGQEARLRCSPMKGHSHVYWYRQLPEEGLKFMVYLQKENIIDESGMPKERFSAEFPKEGPSILRIQQVVRGDSAAYFCASSLTVSNQPQHFGDGTRLSIL.